Listed below are T cell receptor beta chains from one sample, sequenced in a study of immune evolution from preneoplasia to lung adenocarcinoma. Some clones are missing from TCRdb's copy, which holds only in-frame ones; the method was immunoSEQ multiplex PCR. The table has tens of thousands of clones, roughly four fifths seen once. What was sequenced was FFPE invasive lung adenocarcinoma tissue. The receptors originated from a person in their sixties or seventies with lung adenocarcinoma. Each CDR3 is given with its conserved first and last residue. The D gene is left open where the match is weak. Size is stated for part of the rows, as once, few or many counts, or as a class when the clone is expanded.

>TRBV7-8|TRBJ2-2|-|15|TRBD1
CASSSWTGNTGELFF
TGTGCCAGCAGCTCCTGGACAGGGAACACCGGGGAGCTGTTTTTT
>TRBV18|TRBJ2-1|few|16|TRBD1
CASSPQGAGYYNEQFF
TGTGCCAGCTCACCTCAGGGGGCGGGATACTACAATGAGCAGTTCTTC
>TRBV5-1|TRBJ2-1|many|15|TRBD2
CASSLEAGANNEQFF
TGCGCCAGCAGCTTGGAAGCGGGAGCCAACAATGAGCAGTTCTTC
>TRBV10-2|TRBJ2-1|-|14|-
CASSPGLGSGEQFF
TGCGCCAGCAGCCCGGGACTGGGTAGCGGTGAGCAGTTCTTC
>TRBV2|TRBJ1-5|-|16|TRBD1
CASSQSGTGGIQPQHF
TGTGCCAGCAGTCAATCGGGGACAGGCGGGATCCAGCCCCAGCATTTT
>TRBV9|TRBJ2-2|few|17|TRBD2
CASSVSGTSVNTGELFF
TGTGCCAGCAGCGTTTCCGGGACTAGCGTTAACACCGGGGAGCTGTTTTTT
>TRBV7-7|TRBJ1-1|-|13|-
CASSFRLNTEAFF
TGTGCTAGCAGCTTCAGGCTGAACACTGAAGCTTTCTTT
>TRBV5-6|TRBJ1-2|few|13|TRBD1
CASSWTGGHGYTF
TGTGCCAGCAGCTGGACAGGGGGGCATGGCTACACCTTC
>TRBV29-1|TRBJ1-2|-|13|-
CSTGGGERSGYTF
TGCAGCACGGGGGGAGGGGAGAGGTCTGGCTACACCTTC
>TRBV25-1|TRBJ2-3|-|17|-
CASSDLWGAKDPDTQYF
TGTGCCAGCAGTGATCTATGGGGCGCAAAGGACCCAGATACGCAGTATTTT
>TRBV7-9|TRBJ2-1|-|16|-
CASSLGRERIYNEQFF
TGTGCCAGCAGCTTAGGGAGGGAGCGGATCTACAATGAGCAGTTCTTC
>TRBV15|TRBJ1-4|few|16|-
CATSRDLGAANEKLFF
TGTGCCACCAGCAGAGATCTTGGGGCGGCTAATGAAAAACTGTTTTTT
>TRBV14|TRBJ2-1|-|13|-
CASSHLDDNEQFF
TGTGCCAGCAGCCACCTCGACGACAATGAGCAGTTCTTC
>TRBV7-2|TRBJ2-7|-|14|-
CASSNYGDHYEQYF
TGTGCCAGCAGCAACTATGGGGATCATTACGAGCAGTACTTC
>TRBV2|TRBJ1-4|-|13|-
CASGGTVGEKLFF
TGTGCCAGCGGCGGGACTGTGGGTGAAAAACTGTTTTTT
>TRBV11-2|TRBJ2-7|-|14|-
CASSLEDSPYEQYF
TGTGCCAGCAGCTTAGAAGACAGTCCCTACGAGCAGTACTTC
>TRBV11-3|TRBJ1-2|-|14|TRBD1
CASSSGTGDYGYTF
TGTGCCAGCAGCTCCGGGACAGGGGACTATGGCTACACCTTC
>TRBV18|TRBJ2-3|-|16|-
CASSPYRGGGTDTQYF
TGTGCCAGCTCACCCTACAGGGGTGGGGGGACAGATACGCAGTATTTT
>TRBV28|TRBJ1-2|-|14|TRBD1
CASSQSQGARGYTF
TGTGCCAGCAGCCAATCCCAGGGGGCGCGAGGCTACACCTTC
>TRBV30|TRBJ2-2|-|14|-
CAWSIWGLTGELFF
TGTGCCTGGAGTATATGGGGGCTCACCGGGGAGCTGTTTTTT
>TRBV29-1|TRBJ2-7|-|14|-
CSVADRTYSYEQYF
TGCAGCGTTGCTGACAGGACCTACTCCTACGAGCAGTACTTC
>TRBV30|TRBJ2-6|-|15|-
CASSLDISGANVLTF
TGTGCCTCCTCGCTCGACATATCAGGGGCCAACGTCCTGACTTTC
>TRBV7-2|TRBJ1-2|medium-sized|16|TRBD1
CASSLGGQGSDYGYTF
TGTGCCAGCAGCTTAGGAGGACAGGGATCGGACTATGGCTACACCTTC
>TRBV14|TRBJ2-7|-|14|TRBD1
CASSQRGQGGEQYF
TGTGCCAGCAGCCAGCGCGGACAGGGCGGGGAGCAGTACTTC
>TRBV14|TRBJ2-3|once|14|-
CASNQGRRGDTQYF
TGTGCCAGCAACCAAGGACGGCGGGGAGATACGCAGTATTTT
>TRBV14|TRBJ2-3|medium-sized|15|-
CASSHPQGMTDTQYF
TGTGCCAGCAGCCACCCCCAGGGTATGACAGATACGCAGTATTTT
>TRBV30|TRBJ1-3|-|13|-
CAWSVPVGNTIYF
TGTGCCTGGAGTGTACCGGTGGGGAACACCATATATTTT
>TRBV27|TRBJ2-1|-|17|TRBD2
CASSSDGLAGEGGEQFF
TGTGCCAGCAGTTCAGACGGACTAGCGGGAGAAGGCGGTGAGCAGTTCTTC